What follows are 27 T cell receptor beta chains derived from one specimen sequenced in a study of blood T cell repertoires in COVID-19. This table comes from immunoSEQ multiplex PCR, and its TCRdb copy is limited to in-frame clones, with some not included. The table includes approximately 220,000 clones, roughly 85% detected once. The sequenced sample consisted of PBMCs or T cells enriched from blood (not recorded which). The receptors derive from a woman aged 40 to 50 who had been exposed to COVID-19.

The CDR3 DNA reads as TGTGCCAGCTCTCCTGACAGGGGAGAAAAACTGTTTTTT. Protein product: CASSPDRGEKLFF. The chain links TRBV18 to TRBJ1-4; 8 bases align to TRBD1. Looked up from germline, CDR1 is KGHSH and CDR2 is LQKENI. The CDR3 is made up of 13 amino acids. J gave up 8 bases and V 6 bases, and 5 bases lay outside the gene matches.

V usage is TRBV9 and J usage is TRBJ1-6, with TRBD1 matching 10 bases. Germline-derived CDR1 and CDR2 are SGDLS and YYNGEE. Trimming removed 3 bases from V and 6 bases from J; junction bases left unmatched: 3. The CDR3 loop spans 15 amino acids. The CDR3: CASSAGTGVNSPLHF. CDR3 nucleotides: TGTGCCAGCAGCGCCGGGACAGGGGTTAATTCACCCCTCCACTTT.

The J gene is TRBJ2-1, the V gene TRBV9; D is uncertain. Between the trimmed V and J ends, which lost 0 bases and 5 bases, there was a span of 9 bases. Germline lookup yields CDR1 SGDLS and CDR2 YYNGEE. This CDR3 has 14 residues. CDR3 in DNA: TGTGCCAGCAGCGTAGCCCCCCAGGACAATGAGCAGTTCTTC. It is translated as CASSVAPQDNEQFF. The full variable domain, completed using reference TRBV9 and TRBJ2-1, is DSGVTQTPKHLITATGQRVTLRCSPRSGDLSVYWYQQSLDQGLQFLIQYYNGEERAKGNILERFSAQQFPDLHSELNLSSLELGDSALYFCASSVAPQDNEQFFGPGTRLTVL.

The chain couples TRBV29-1 to TRBJ1-2, with TRBD1 as a possible D gene (6 bases). Germline assignment: CDR1 SQVTM and CDR2 ANQGSEA. The V and J ends lost 3 bases and 2 bases respectively, with 10 bases between them. The CDR3 totals 13 residues. Here the CDR3 reads CSVEGQYNYGYTF. In DNA form, the CDR3 reads TGCAGCGTTGAGGGACAATACAACTATGGCTACACCTTC.

This rearrangement joins TRBV21-1 to TRBJ1-2; TRBD1, as called in the table, went unchecked against the DNA. TRBV21-1 is an annotated pseudogene. CDR3 length equals 15 residues. The CDR3 loop is CASSKGRGPDYGYTF. Here the CDR3 DNA reads TGTGCCAGCAGCAAAGGTAGGGGCCCCGACTATGGCTACACCTTC.

The chain has TRBV5-8 and TRBJ2-3, with TRBD1 identical over 7 bases. Trimming cost V 2 bases and J 3 bases; bases outside gene matches: 9. Germline-derived CDR1 and CDR2 are SGHTS and YDEGEE. CDR3 length equals 16 residues. The CDR3, as DNA: TGTGCCAGCAGCTTCCGGACAGGCGATAAGACAGATACGCAGTATTTT. Protein: CASSFRTGDKTDTQYF. Complete variable domain (other parts from reference TRBV5-8 and TRBJ2-3): EAGVTQSPTHLIKTRGQQATLRCSPISGHTSVYWYQQALGLGLQFLLWYDEGEERNRGNFPPRFSGRQFPNYSSELNVNALELEDSALYLCASSFRTGDKTDTQYFGPGTRLTVL.

The chain carries TRBV15 and TRBJ2-3, with TRBD2 matching 8 bases. The J segment lost 2 bases and the V segment lost 6 bases, leaving 1 base of the junction unmatched. Per the germline V gene, CDR1 is LNHNV and CDR2 is YYDKDF (reference sequence). CDR3 size: 13 residues. The CDR3 loop reads CATRTSATDTQYF. The CDR3 region has the DNA TGTGCCACCAGGACTAGCGCCACAGATACGCAGTATTTT.

The V and J genes are TRBV3-1 (or the pseudogene TRBV3-2) and TRBJ2-2, with 12 bases fitting TRBD2. Germline values: CDR1 LGHDT, CDR2 YNNKEL (reference sequence). Trimming at V came to 1 base and at J to 0 bases, leaving 0 bases not matched to a gene. The CDR3 sequence is 17 residues long. CDR3: CASSQGLAGANTGELFF. The CDR3 DNA sequence: TGTGCCAGCAGCCAAGGACTAGCGGGGGCGAACACCGGGGAGCTGTTTTTT.

This clone appeared a single time. The chain has TRBV28 and TRBJ1-1; 9 positions match TRBD1. The CDR3 runs to 15 residues. Germline trimming cut 7 bases from V and 5 bases from J; bases unmatched to any gene: 11. CDR1 is MDHEN, CDR2 SYDVKM, per germline. The CDR3 here is CASMLGGQGGTEAFF. CDR3 bases: TGTGCCAGCATGTTAGGGGGACAGGGCGGGACTGAAGCTTTCTTT.

V and J are TRBV28 and TRBJ1-3, with 8 bases that match TRBD1. This CDR3 region has 15 residues. Germline V gene data show CDR1 as MDHEN and CDR2 as SYDVKM. V lost 11 bases and J lost 4; bases outside the gene matches: 13. The CDR3, as DNA: TGTGCCTCCACCCCAGGGGGCCCTGGCGGAAACACCATATATTTT. Translation: CASTPGGPGGNTIYF.

J is TRBJ1-5 and V is TRBV5-1; 10 bases are shared with TRBD1. Germline CDR1 is SGHRS and CDR2 is YFSETQ. The V and J ends lost 5 bases and 5 bases, in that order; junction bases with no gene match: 4. The CDR3 loop spans 14 amino acids. CDR3 nucleotide sequence: TGCGCCAGCAGTCCCGGGACAGGGGATCAGCCCCAGCATTTT. This sequence encodes CASSPGTGDQPQHF.

This clone was counted between two and nine times. The chain is built from TRBV4-3 and TRBJ2-1; 10 nucleotides match TRBD2. V lost 0 bases, J lost 10 bases, and 12 bases stayed unmatched. The CDR3 has 17 amino acids. Germline lookup yields CDR1 LGHNA and CDR2 YSLEER. DNA for the CDR3: TGCGCCAGCAGCCAAGATCTCCCTAGCGGGGGCCCCAGGGAGCAGTTCTTC. It is translated as CASSQDLPSGGPREQFF.

The chain links TRBV14 to TRBJ2-3; a possible D gene is TRBD2 (6 bases). This CDR3 is built from 18 residues. Trimming took off 1 base at V and 0 bases at J, with 17 bases between the two ends. Germline loops: CDR1 SGHDN, CDR2 FVKESK. Here the CDR3 reads CASSQGSGSTFSTDTQYF. CDR3 coding DNA: TGTGCCAGCAGCCAAGGTAGCGGTTCCACCTTTAGCACAGATACGCAGTATTTT.

This rearrangement joins TRBV6-5 to TRBJ1-2; D is unclear. Trimming pared 6 bases from V and 2 bases from J, leaving 10 bases between. Germline CDR1 reads MNHEY; CDR2 reads SVGAGI. The CDR3 is 13 amino acids. Here the CDR3 reads CASSLDYNYGYTF. CDR3 nucleotide sequence: TGTGCCAGCAGCCTCGACTACAACTATGGCTACACCTTC.

The rearrangement uses TRBV6-5 and TRBJ1-2; D may be TRBD1 (5 bases). CDR3 size: 13 residues. The V and J ends lost 5 bases and 7 bases respectively, with 14 bases between them. Germline V gene sequence: CDR1 MNHEY, CDR2 SVGAGI. CDR3 sequence: CASSPGLRGGYTF. The CDR3 region has the DNA TGTGCCAGCAGTCCCGGCTTAAGGGGTGGCTACACCTTC.

This rearrangement joins TRBV28 to TRBJ1-2, with 9 bases aligning to TRBD1. V trimming: 7 bases; J trimming: 0 bases; junction bases outside the gene matches: 3. The CDR3 runs 14 residues. The germline gives CDR1 MDHEN, CDR2 SYDVKM. CDR3 amino acids: CASMTGGPNYGYTF. Written as DNA, the CDR3 is TGTGCCAGCATGACAGGGGGACCTAACTATGGCTACACCTTC.

The J gene is TRBJ2-7, the V gene TRBV7-8, with TRBD1 matching 9 bases. The CDR3 loop spans 15 amino acids. Germline CDR1 SGHVS, CDR2 FQNEAQ. V shed 5 bases, J shed 3 bases, and the junction held 8 bases outside the gene matches. The CDR3 DNA is TGTGCCAGCAGCCTCACCGGGACAGGGCTCTACGAGCAGTACTTC. Translated, it gives CASSLTGTGLYEQYF.

This clone was counted once. The chain employs TRBV5-1 and TRBJ1-5; D remains unclear. Germline assignment: CDR1 SGHRS and CDR2 YFSETQ. The CDR3 is 14 residues long. The V and J ends lost 4 bases and 5 bases respectively, with 13 bases between them. The chain's CDR3 is CASSEGNGDQPQHF. CDR3 nucleotide sequence: TGCGCCAGCAGCGAAGGGAACGGGGATCAGCCCCAGCATTTT.

The genes are TRBV6-6 and TRBJ1-1, with TRBD1 identical over 7 bases. This CDR3 comprises 14 residues. After removal of 9 bases from V and 1 base from J, the junction contained 8 bases not matched to a gene. Germline CDR1 and CDR2: MNHNY and SVGAGI (reference sequence). CDR3 in amino acids: CASTPGTANTEAFF. Here the CDR3 DNA reads TGTGCCAGTACCCCCGGGACAGCGAACACTGAAGCTTTCTTT.

The chain employs TRBV10-3 and TRBJ1-2; a possible D gene is TRBD1 (5 bases). CDR3 length equals 12 residues. Trimming pared 6 bases from V and 2 bases from J, leaving 7 bases between. Germline CDR1 ENHRY, CDR2 SYGVKD. CDR3 sequence reads: CAISQGNYGYTF. CDR3 DNA: TGTGCCATCAGCCAGGGCAACTATGGCTACACCTTC.

The V and J genes are TRBV12-3 or TRBV12-4 and TRBJ1-5; a possible D gene is TRBD1 (5 bases). The CDR3 is 13 amino acids. Trimming took off 3 bases at V and 5 bases at J, with 8 bases between the two ends. Here the CDR3 reads CASSFLRDQPQHF. In DNA, the CDR3 is TGTGCCAGCAGTTTTCTCAGGGATCAGCCCCAGCATTTT.

The chain joins TRBV18 to TRBJ2-7, with D maybe TRBD2 (5 bases). The V end lost 2 bases, the J end lost 0 bases, and 11 bases lay between the germline ends. This CDR3 is built from 15 residues. Germline V gene sequence: CDR1 KGHSH, CDR2 LQKENI. Here the CDR3 DNA reads TGTGCCAGCTCACCAGGACCGGGGATCTCCTACGAGCAGTACTTC. Its translation is CASSPGPGISYEQYF.

The rearrangement links TRBV30 to TRBJ1-6; no clear D gene. The CDR3 is made up of 12 amino acids. Germline assignment: CDR1 GTSNPN and CDR2 SVGIG (reference sequence). Trimming stripped 3 bases from V and 5 bases from J, with 5 bases between. The CDR3 nucleotides are TGTGCCTGGAGACTCAATAATTCACCCCTCCACTTT. Translated: CAWRLNNSPLHF.

This clone was observed a handful of times. The chain employs TRBV18 and TRBJ1-1; 11 nucleotides match TRBD1. The V gene end was trimmed by 7 bases and the J gene end by 7 bases; junction bases not matched to a gene: 5. Germline CDR1 is KGHSH and CDR2 is LQKENI. The CDR3 runs to 13 residues. In nucleotides, the CDR3 is TGTGCCAGCTACGGGACAGGGGGATATGAAGCTTTCTTT. This sequence encodes CASYGTGGYEAFF.

J is TRBJ1-6 and V is TRBV6-2 or TRBV6-3, with D tentatively TRBD1 (5 bases). Trimming shortened V by 5 bases and J by 9 bases, and 11 bases separated the two germline ends. CDR1 MNHEY and CDR2 SVGEGT come from the germline V gene. The CDR3 has 13 residues. The CDR3 protein is CASSQRQLSPLHF. CDR3 nucleotides: TGTGCCAGCAGTCAGCGACAGCTTTCACCCCTCCACTTT.

The gene calls are TRBV27 and TRBJ1-1, with D unresolved. Germline CDR1 reads MNHEY; CDR2 reads SMNVEV (reference sequence). This CDR3 comprises 15 residues. Trimming shortened V by 5 bases and J by 1 base, and 14 bases separated the two germline ends. The DNA for the CDR3 is TGTGCCAGCAGTCCTTTTCTGGCAAGGAACACTGAAGCTTTCTTT. As protein: CASSPFLARNTEAFF.

The chain links TRBV7-9 to TRBJ1-2; D is unclear. This CDR3 is built from 13 residues. With 5 bases removed from V and 4 bases from J, the gap between germline ends came to 11 bases. CDR1 is SEHNR and CDR2 is FQNEAQ in the germline V gene (reference sequence). The CDR3 nucleotides read TGTGCCAGCAGCAAAAGCGGGGTCTATGGCTACACCTTC. This gives the protein CASSKSGVYGYTF.